This TCR beta chain was recovered during a study of T cell responses to AZD1222 COVID-19 vaccine. Study-wide results and caveats: Only five or six people who got AZD1222 tested seropositive at baseline. The study found vaccine-associated CD4 TCRs spanning spike, dominant at 160-218 and 743-854. Reports indicate that nearly half of spike-specific TCRs are directed at unmutated variant regions.

The method was immunoSEQ multiplex PCR; TCRdb's version includes in-frame clones alone and lacks a portion of them. This sample carries around 89,000 clones, 80% to 90% of them seen once, and the ten largest clones take roughly a tenth. Between the trimmed V and J ends, which lost 1 base and 6 bases, there was a span of 15 bases. In germline, CDR1 is GTSNPN, CDR2 SVGIG (reference sequence). This CDR3 has 14 residues. With respect to this clone: Its antigen is not known.

This clonotype was sampled from an adult in good health. The material sequenced was peripheral blood, taken on day 0 of AZD1222 vaccination. This chain connects TRBV30 to TRBJ1-2, with D perhaps TRBD1 (5 bases). CDR3 residues: CAWSGDSHSHGYTF. CDR3 nucleotides: TGTGCCTGGAGTGGAGACAGCCACAGCCATGGCTACACCTTC.